This T cell receptor beta chain was found in a study of T cells in Graves' hyperthyroidism and ophthalmopathy (dated by TCRdb to about 2019). About the full investigation: Peripheral blood samples were taken at the time of initial diagnosis, prior to any treatment. The paper describes TCR Vbeta CDR3 sequencing of about 140 peripheral blood samples, made up of roughly 45 ophthalmopathy patients, 70 to 80 hyperthyroidism patients and around 17 progressor patients. In addition, the study compared T-cell repertoires in thyroid tissue and in blood from over 5 Graves' hyperthyroidism patients. Once sampling was done, hyperthyroidism patients were given methimazole at a starting dose of 30 mg daily, whereas ophthalmopathy patients were given high-dose intravenous methylprednisolone. The roughly 94 discovery patients were randomly divided into training and test sets at a 7:3 ratio. A discovery cohort of roughly 96 patients, approximately 45 with Graves' ophthalmopathy and under 60 with stable Graves' hyperthyroidism, was used to find distinguishing TCR V-J signatures. An independent validation cohort of under 20 hyperthyroidism patients and about 15 patients who later progressed to ophthalmopathy tested prospective prediction of ophthalmopathy.

Graves' hyperthyroidism was defined as stable when no progression to ophthalmopathy occurred over 18 months of follow-up. The hyperthyroidism patients were between 18 and 65 years old and newly diagnosed, with a disease duration of less than 2 months. Patients with uncontrolled infections, other autoimmune diseases, pregnancy or lactation were excluded. Clinical symptoms, serum thyroxine and TRAb, thyroid ultrasound, and orbital computed tomography formed the basis for the diagnoses. PBMCs were separated from over 9 ml of fresh peripheral blood using Ficoll-Paque density gradient centrifugation. Total RNA was extracted using Trizol reagent, and RNA quality was assessed on an Agilent 2100 Bioanalyzer. This clonotype was counted a few times. Its cognate antigen has yet to be identified. Within one base of it there is no much larger clone, and no base qualities were kept. Amplification of TCR beta CDR3 regions was carried out from RNA transcripts. The first round of RT-PCR for the TCR CDR3 was performed with the HTBI primer set and the Qiagen OneStep RT-PCR kit. The libraries were constructed in a second round of multiplex PCR and then size-selected and purified. The libraries were sequenced on an Illumina HiSeq2000 using paired-end 100 bp reads. On the authors' methods: Raw data were processed with SOAPnuke, discarding reads with adapters, uncalled bases, mean Phred below 15, or no exact constant-primer or identifier match. High-quality paired reads were merged using COPE v1.2.5, and each unique nucleotide sequence was defined as a clonotype. Clonotypes were aligned to IMGT TRBV, TRBD and TRBJ reference segments using MiTCR v1.1. Analysis was restricted to V-J combinations with a frequency above 0.0001, which covered 98% to 99.2% of repertoires. A TCS score was defined as the ratio of F50 (clonal expansion) to E x V (chaos), with BLOSUM62-based TCRdist applied between CDR3 peptides within each V-J. Welch's t-statistics and random forest reduced fewer than 600 V-J features to about 12, which were used in a naive Bayes classifier (R e1071). Through fastp at Q25 and MiXCR, TCRdb rebuilt clones from the public reads, retaining in-frame beta chains. A single entry per CDR3 protein holds the most common genes and DNA from its merged rows. The V and J calls were determined by TCRdb, not by the authors. The sample profile shows 500,000 to 750,000 distinct CDR3 sequences; 15% to 19% of them were found once. The ten largest account for approximately 7% of the sample.

Results and caveats for the whole study, not just this receptor: Most expanded thyroid clonotypes (frequency above 0.001) were also found in blood, which suggests that blood repertoires may mirror thyroid immune responses. Sample size was not statistically predetermined, and investigators were not blinded to group allocation. Ophthalmopathy was separated from stable hyperthyroidism by a 13 V-J signature model, with 85% to 90% sensitivity and about 81% specificity obtained in cross-validation and 80%/75% obtained in testing. In validation, the model predicted progression to ophthalmopathy with 55% to 71% sensitivity and about 72% specificity, a median of about six months before onset.

Sequencing input: blood. The TCR originated in a woman aged 30 to 39 with Graves' hyperthyroidism.

The nucleotide sequence is given as TGCAGTGCTTACCGGGACAGGACTCGAACCCAGCATTTT. Its amino acids are CSAYRDRTRTQHF. Rearrangement joined TRBV20-1 to TRBJ1-5, and 8 bases in between align with TRBD1. Inclusive of the bounding cysteine and phenylalanine, the CDR3 is 13 residues long. Only the CDR3 region is kept as DNA, spanning 39 bases read in frame from base 1. CDR1 and CDR2, looked up from the germline V gene (reference sequence), are DFQATT and SNEGSKA. At the junction V is shortened by 5 bases and J by 11 bases; bases outside the gene matches: 11.